Listed below are T cell receptor beta chains from one sample, sequenced in a study of T cell responses to AZD1222 COVID-19 vaccine. The data were produced by immunoSEQ multiplex PCR, yet TCRdb's version contains in-frame clones alone and is incomplete. The sample contains approximately 69,000 clones, less than 90% of which appear only once. Here the sequenced sample was peripheral blood, taken 28 days after the second AZD1222 dose. The receptors stem from an adult who received the AZD1222 COVID-19 vaccine. The CDR3 runs from the conserved cysteine through the conserved F or W. A D gene is named only where the DNA matches it firmly. Size values are once, few and many counts, or a class for expanded clones, and some rows have none.

V gene,J gene,clone size,D gene,CDR3 protein,CDR3 DNA
TRBV9,TRBJ1-3,-,TRBD1,CASGKDRGSGNTIYF,TGTGCCAGCGGTAAAGACAGGGGCTCTGGAAACACCATATATTTT
TRBV3-1/TRBV3-2,TRBJ2-5,once,TRBD2,CASSPTGGIETQYF,TGTGCCAGCAGCCCCACGGGAGGGATAGAGACCCAGTACTTC
TRBV10-3,TRBJ2-5,-,-,CAISESGARETQYF,TGTGCCATCAGTGAGTCAGGGGCGCGAGAGACCCAGTACTTC
TRBV7-9,TRBJ1-4,-,TRBD1,CASSGDRGGEKLFF,TGTGCCAGCAGCGGGGACAGGGGCGGCGAAAAACTGTTTTTT
TRBV5-4,TRBJ2-5,-,TRBD2,CASSSGLAQETQYF,TGTGCCAGCAGCTCCGGACTAGCTCAAGAGACCCAGTACTTC
TRBV2,TRBJ2-4,-,-,CASSEGAIAKNIQYF,TGTGCCAGCAGTGAGGGAGCAATAGCCAAAAACATTCAGTACTTC
TRBV7-9,TRBJ1-2,-,TRBD1,CASSPGQAYGYTF,TGTGCCAGCAGCCCGGGACAGGCTTATGGCTACACCTTC
TRBV7-3,TRBJ2-3,-,-,CASSPRGSNTDTQYF,TGTGCCAGCAGCCCCCGGGGGTCGAACACAGATACGCAGTATTTT
TRBV5-1,TRBJ1-2,-,-,CASSFDGVGYGYTF,TGCGCCAGCAGCTTCGATGGGGTCGGCTATGGCTACACCTTC
TRBV7-3,TRBJ2-2,-,-,CASSPPGASTGELFF,TGTGCCAGCAGCCCTCCCGGGGCCTCCACCGGGGAGCTGTTTTTT
TRBV14,TRBJ1-3,-,-,CASSWGSGNTIYF,TGTGCCAGCAGCTGGGGCTCTGGAAACACCATATATTTT
TRBV29-1,TRBJ2-7,few,TRBD1,CSVWDRVPYEQYF,TGCAGCGTTTGGGACAGGGTTCCCTACGAGCAGTACTTC
TRBV15,TRBJ1-1,-,-,CATSVDNTEAFF,TGTGCCACCAGCGTTGACAACACTGAAGCTTTCTTT
TRBV7-6,TRBJ2-1,-,-,CASSLGGPQFF,TGTGCCAGCAGCTTAGGGGGGCCCCAGTTCTTC
TRBV7-6,TRBJ2-3,-,TRBD2,CASSPRRTSGLTNTQYF,TGTGCCAGCAGCCCCCGGCGGACTAGCGGCCTGACGAATACGCAGTATTTT
TRBV27,TRBJ1-6,-,TRBD1,CASSLSWTGGNSPLHF,TGTGCCAGCAGTTTATCTTGGACAGGGGGTAATTCACCCCTCCACTTT
TRBV4-1,TRBJ2-5,-,TRBD2,CASSQATSGRETQYF,TGCGCCAGCAGCCAAGCAACTAGCGGGAGAGAGACCCAGTACTTC
TRBV18,TRBJ2-7,-,-,CASSPRSFYEQYF,TGTGCCAGCTCACCACGCAGTTTCTACGAGCAGTACTTC
TRBV18,TRBJ2-1,-,-,CASSPSKSQGGIDEQFF,TGTGCCAGCTCACCATCAAAATCTCAGGGGGGTATCGATGAGCAGTTCTTC
TRBV7-8,TRBJ1-1,few,-,CASSLMGNTEAFF,TGTGCCAGCAGCTTAATGGGGAACACTGAAGCTTTCTTT
TRBV12-3/TRBV12-4,TRBJ1-6,-,-,CASSSTNSPLHF,TGTGCCAGCAGCTCGACTAATTCACCCCTCCACTTT
TRBV5-1,TRBJ2-5,-,TRBD1,CASSPYTGGQETQYF,TGCGCCAGCAGCCCGTACACAGGGGGCCAAGAGACCCAGTACTTC